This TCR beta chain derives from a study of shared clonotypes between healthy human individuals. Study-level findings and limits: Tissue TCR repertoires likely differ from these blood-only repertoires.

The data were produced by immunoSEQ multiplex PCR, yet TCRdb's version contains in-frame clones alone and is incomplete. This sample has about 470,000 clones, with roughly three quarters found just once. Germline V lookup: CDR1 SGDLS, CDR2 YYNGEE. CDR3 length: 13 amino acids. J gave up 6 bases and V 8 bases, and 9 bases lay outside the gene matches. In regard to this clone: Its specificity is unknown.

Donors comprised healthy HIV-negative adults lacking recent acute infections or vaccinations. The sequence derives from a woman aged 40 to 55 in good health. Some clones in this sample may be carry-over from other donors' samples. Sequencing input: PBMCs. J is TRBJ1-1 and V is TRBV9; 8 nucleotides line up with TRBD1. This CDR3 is CASNQGAGAEAFF. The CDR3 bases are TGTGCCAGTAATCAGGGGGCTGGTGCTGAAGCTTTCTTT.